This T cell receptor (beta chain) was found in a study of T cell repertoires in cytomegalovirus infection. The CDR3 has 16 residues. The V and J ends lost 4 bases and 7 bases, in that order; junction bases with no gene match: 11. Looked up from germline, CDR1 is LGHNT and CDR2 is FRNRAP. Overall study results and limits: The ex vivo response was dominated by HLA-C-restricted CMV-specific TCR beta clonotypes.

Using its own MiXCR run on the reads, TCRdb lists one record per CDR3 protein. The table shows 480,000 or so distinct CDR3 sequences, with around 11% occurring only once. For this clonotype: Antigen unknown.

The genes are TRBV12-5 and TRBJ2-1, with 9 bases identical to TRBD1. The sequenced sample consisted of PBMCs. The origin of this receptor is a human donor in good health (CMV status not recorded). Some clones in this sample may be carry-over from other donors' samples. CDR3 DNA sequence: TGTGCTAGTGGTTCGCAACAGGGGGCTGGGGCTAATGAGCAGTTCTTC. It translates to CASGSQQGAGANEQFF.